The present entry profiles one TCR beta chain with its context. Its antigen is not identified. UMIs that had a 6-nucleotide sample barcode were put in using template switching. TCRdb re-called the 5' RACE reads, yielding one record per CDR3 amino acid sequence without DNA. The sample totals some 150,000 distinct CDR3 sequences. The data were taken from a study of monozygotic twins with inflammatory bowel disease. CDR3 length: 13 amino acids. Germline V gene data show CDR1 as MNHEY and CDR2 as SMNVEV (reference sequence). General observations from the study: Patient-specific immunosuppressive treatments may have made repertoires more variable. Relative clonotype sharing with others was diminished in IBD patients versus healthy twins, particularly with disease activity. Healthy co-twins exceeded IBD patients in TCRbeta diversity as measured by inverse Simpson.

The sample was blood. The chain uses TRBV27 and TRBJ1-1. The receptor's source is a human donor with ulcerative colitis or Crohn's disease, or a healthy co-twin of an affected twin (not recorded which). CDR3 in amino acids: CASSFEGNTEAFF.